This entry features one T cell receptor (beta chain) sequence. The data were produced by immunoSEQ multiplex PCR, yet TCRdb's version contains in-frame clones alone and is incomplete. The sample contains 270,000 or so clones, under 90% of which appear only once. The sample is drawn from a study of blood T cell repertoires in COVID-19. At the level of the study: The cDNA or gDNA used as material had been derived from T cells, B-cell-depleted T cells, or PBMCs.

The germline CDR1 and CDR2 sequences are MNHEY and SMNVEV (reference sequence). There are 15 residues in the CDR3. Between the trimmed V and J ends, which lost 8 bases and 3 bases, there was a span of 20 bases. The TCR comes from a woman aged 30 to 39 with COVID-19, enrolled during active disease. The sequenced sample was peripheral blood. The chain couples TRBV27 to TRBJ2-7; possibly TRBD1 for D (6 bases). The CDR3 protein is CASRPAGTRHYEQYF. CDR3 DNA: TGTGCCAGCCGACCGGCCGGGACACGGCACTACGAGCAGTACTTC.